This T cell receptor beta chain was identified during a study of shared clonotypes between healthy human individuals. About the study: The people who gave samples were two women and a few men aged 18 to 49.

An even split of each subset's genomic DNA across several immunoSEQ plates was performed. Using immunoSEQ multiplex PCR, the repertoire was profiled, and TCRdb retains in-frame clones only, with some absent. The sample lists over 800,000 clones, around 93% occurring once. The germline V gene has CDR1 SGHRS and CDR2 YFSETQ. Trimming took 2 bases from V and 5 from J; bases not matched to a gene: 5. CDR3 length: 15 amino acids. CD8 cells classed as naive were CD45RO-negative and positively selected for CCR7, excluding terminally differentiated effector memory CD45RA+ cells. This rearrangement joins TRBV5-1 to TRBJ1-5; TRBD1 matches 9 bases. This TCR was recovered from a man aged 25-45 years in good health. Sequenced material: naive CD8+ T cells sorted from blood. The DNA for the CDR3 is TGCGCCAGCAGCTTTTATGGGGACAGGGATCAGCCCCAGCATTTT. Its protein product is CASSFYGDRDQPQHF.